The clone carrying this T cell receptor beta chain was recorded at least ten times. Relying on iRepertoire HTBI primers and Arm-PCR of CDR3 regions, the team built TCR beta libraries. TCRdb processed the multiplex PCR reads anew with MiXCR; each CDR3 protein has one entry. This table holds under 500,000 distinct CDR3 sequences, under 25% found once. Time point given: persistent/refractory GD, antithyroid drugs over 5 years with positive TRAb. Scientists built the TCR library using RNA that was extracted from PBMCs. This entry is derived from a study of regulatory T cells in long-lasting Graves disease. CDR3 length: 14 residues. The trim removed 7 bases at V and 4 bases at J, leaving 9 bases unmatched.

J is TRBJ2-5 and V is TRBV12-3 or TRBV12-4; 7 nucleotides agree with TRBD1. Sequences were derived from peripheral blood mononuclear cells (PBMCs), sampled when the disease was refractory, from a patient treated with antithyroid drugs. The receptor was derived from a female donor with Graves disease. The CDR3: CASKPTGLGETQYF. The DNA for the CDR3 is TGTGCCAGCAAGCCGACAGGGCTGGGAGAGACCCAGTACTTC.